Below, 30 T cell receptor beta chains from the same sample are listed, as sequenced in a study of spatial heterogeneity in lung cancer. TCRdb re-analysed the 5' RACE reads in MiXCR, keeping a single row per CDR3 protein. This table holds about 36,000 distinct CDR3 sequences, approximately 5.2% found once. Described time point: sample taken at primary tumor resection. The study sequenced unsorted whole RNA from tumor, nontumor lung or frozen PBMC. The specimen comprised PBMCs, sampled at surgery. Every receptor here comes from a female donor with early-stage non-small cell lung cancer.

Ten or more counts support this clonotype. V is TRBV15 and J is TRBJ1-6; D is unresolved. The V end lost 0 bases, the J end lost 0 bases, and 6 bases lay between the germline ends. Per the germline V gene, CDR1 is LNHNV and CDR2 is YYDKDF (reference sequence). The CDR3 runs 16 residues. Here the CDR3 DNA reads TGTGCCACCAGCAGAGACCGGAGCTCCTATAATTCACCCCTCCACTTT. Translating gives CATSRDRSSYNSPLHF. The entire variable domain, with the rest obtained from reference TRBV15 and TRBJ1-6, is as follows: DAMVIQNPRYQVTQFGKPVTLSCSQTLNHNVMYWYQQKSSQAPKLLFHYYDKDFNNEADTPDNFQSRRPNTSFCFLDIRSPGLGDTAMYLCATSRDRSSYNSPLHFGNGTRLTVT.

This clonotype was counted ten times or more. J is TRBJ2-1 and V is TRBV12-3 or TRBV12-4, with 7 positions matching TRBD1. The CDR3 loop spans 13 amino acids. The ends lost 3 bases at V and 7 bases at J; junction bases unmatched: 3. This CDR3 reads CASSFLQGNEQFF. CDR3 nucleotides: TGTGCCAGCAGTTTCTTACAGGGGAATGAGCAGTTCTTC.

This clonotype has only a few counts. The chain combines TRBV2 with TRBJ2-2; D gene ambiguous. Germline V gives CDR1 SNHLY, CDR2 FYNNEI. V was trimmed by 6 bases and J by 2 bases, leaving 7 bases between them. The CDR3 is 13 residues long. This CDR3 is CASRTQNTGELFF. The CDR3 DNA reads as TGTGCCAGCAGAACTCAAAACACCGGGGAGCTGTTTTTT.

This clonotype was picked up many times. V gene TRBV5-1 combines with J gene TRBJ1-1; D remains ambiguous. The germline CDR1 and CDR2 sequences are SGHRS and YFSETQ. Trimming shortened V by 5 bases and J by 2 bases, and 13 bases separated the two germline ends. The CDR3 runs 14 residues. The CDR3 here is CASRLQMRNTEAFF. The CDR3 region has the DNA TGCGCCAGCAGGTTGCAAATGCGCAACACTGAAGCTTTCTTT.

The chain links TRBV18 to TRBJ1-1; a possible D gene is TRBD1 (5 bases). Germline loops: CDR1 KGHSH, CDR2 LQKENI. Trimming removed 3 bases at V and 3 bases at J, with 11 bases between. This CDR3 comprises 14 residues. The CDR3, as DNA: TGTGCCAGCTCACCGGGGCCGGGTGACACTGAAGCTTTCTTT. It translates to CASSPGPGDTEAFF. Based on the CDR3 plus reference TRBV18 and TRBJ1-1, the full variable domain is NAGVMQNPRHLVRRRGQEARLRCSPMKGHSHVYWYRQLPEEGLKFMVYLQKENIIDESGMPKERFSAEFPKEGPSILRIQQVVRGDSAAYFCASSPGPGDTEAFFGQGTRLTVV.

This clonotype turned up a few times. The chain joins TRBV6-5 to TRBJ1-6; 12 nucleotides line up with TRBD1. V was pared by 2 bases and J by 7 bases, with 6 bases of the junction left unmatched. This CDR3 is built from 17 residues. CDR1 and CDR2 from the germline V gene are MNHEY and SVGAGI. The CDR3 protein is CASSYLPGQGANSPLHF. CDR3 DNA sequence: TGTGCCAGCAGTTACCTCCCGGGACAGGGGGCCAATTCACCCCTCCACTTT.

This clonotype was seen many times. The chain recombines TRBV29-1 with TRBJ1-1; D ambiguous. The CDR3 is made up of 12 amino acids. CDR1 SQVTM and CDR2 ANQGSEA come from the germline V gene. V lost 6 bases, J lost 3 bases, and 11 bases lay in between. The CDR3: CSVDPLHTEAFF. Here the CDR3 DNA reads TGCAGCGTGGACCCACTCCACACTGAAGCTTTCTTT.

This clonotype was detected ten times or more. The V call is TRBV20-1, the J call TRBJ2-1, with 9 bases fitting TRBD2. This CDR3 is 15 amino acids long. Germline V gene data show CDR1 as DFQATT and CDR2 as SNEGSKA (reference sequence). J was trimmed by 3 bases and V by 3 bases; bases with no gene match: 6. Here the CDR3 reads CSASLRSGSYNEQFF. The CDR3 coding sequence is TGCAGTGCTAGCCTTCGTAGCGGGAGCTACAATGAGCAGTTCTTC.

This clonotype was counted at least ten times. The chain is built from TRBV30 and TRBJ1-1, with D perhaps matching TRBD1 (5 bases). CDR3 length equals 13 residues. Between the trimmed V and J ends, which lost 2 bases and 1 base, there was a span of 8 bases. Germline V gene sequence: CDR1 GTSNPN, CDR2 SVGIG (reference sequence). The CDR3: CAWSFGGNTEAFF. In DNA, the CDR3 is TGTGCCTGGAGTTTCGGGGGGAACACTGAAGCTTTCTTT.

This clonotype occurred many times. The V and J genes are TRBV20-1 and TRBJ1-5; D is unresolved. Trimming pared 0 bases from V and 4 bases from J, leaving 7 bases between. CDR3 length: 13 residues. Per the germline V gene, CDR1 is DFQATT and CDR2 is SNEGSKA (reference sequence). The CDR3 coding sequence is TGCAGTGCTAGAGAAACAGATAATCAGCCCCAGCATTTT. It yields the protein CSARETDNQPQHF.

The sample holds many counts of this clonotype. The genes are TRBV7-2 and TRBJ1-2, with unresolved D. Per the germline V gene, CDR1 is SGHTA and CDR2 is FQGNSA. With 5 bases removed from V and 5 bases from J, the gap between germline ends came to 12 bases. The CDR3 length is 13 residues. CDR3 sequence reads: CASSNPTVYGYTF. The DNA of the CDR3 is TGTGCCAGCAGCAACCCAACAGTTTATGGCTACACCTTC.

J is TRBJ2-2 and V is TRBV15; 9 bases match TRBD2. The CDR3 sequence is 16 residues long. Germline loops: CDR1 LNHNV, CDR2 YYDKDF (reference sequence). The J segment lost 9 bases and the V segment lost 5 bases, leaving 13 bases of the junction unmatched. CDR3 DNA sequence: TGTGCCACCAGCGGCCCCGGGACTAGCACGTTCCGGGAGCTGTTTTTT. Protein product: CATSGPGTSTFRELFF.

At least ten counts were recorded for this clonotype. Here the CDR3 reads CSVGTSGETQYF. CDR3 sequence (DNA): TGCAGCGTCGGGACTAGCGGAGAGACCCAGTACTTC. The chain joins TRBV29-1 to TRBJ2-5, with 11 positions matching TRBD2. The CDR3 contains 12 residues. With V trimmed by 6 bases and J by 4 bases, 1 base remained unmatched. Germline assignment: CDR1 SQVTM and CDR2 ANQGSEA.

This clonotype was detected only a few times. V gene TRBV5-1 combines with J gene TRBJ2-1; D uncertain. This CDR3 has 13 residues. V was shortened by 2 bases and J by 8 bases, with 11 bases between the two germline ends. In germline, CDR1 is SGHRS, CDR2 YFSETQ. The CDR3 nucleotides read TGCGCCAGCAGCTTTGGTTACGCTTATGAGCAGTTCTTC. It codes for CASSFGYAYEQFF.

This clonotype has ten or more counts. The chain has TRBV20-1 and TRBJ2-3; 10 bases align to TRBD2. There are 14 residues in the CDR3. Germline V lookup: CDR1 DFQATT, CDR2 SNEGSKA (reference sequence). The V and J ends lost 3 bases and 5 bases, in that order; junction bases with no gene match: 5. The CDR3 reads CSASASGGGDTQYF. The DNA for the CDR3 is TGCAGTGCTAGTGCTAGCGGGGGCGGAGATACGCAGTATTTT.

This clonotype was counted many times. The chain recombines TRBV15 with TRBJ1-3; D is unresolved. The CDR3 spans 14 residues. With 0 bases removed from V and 0 bases from J, the gap between germline ends came to 3 bases. In germline, CDR1 is LNHNV, CDR2 YYDKDF (reference sequence). The CDR3 here is CATSRDYSGNTIYF. Written as DNA, the CDR3 is TGTGCCACCAGCAGAGATTACTCTGGAAACACCATATATTTT.

This clonotype has a count of ten or more. J is TRBJ2-3 and V is TRBV7-2; TRBD2 matches 7 bases. Germline-derived CDR1 and CDR2 are SGHTA and FQGNSA. The CDR3 extends over 17 amino acids. The trim removed 0 bases at V and 1 base at J, leaving 7 bases unmatched. This chain's CDR3 is CASSLALPGRGTDTQYF. CDR3 in DNA: TGTGCCAGCAGCTTAGCGCTACCGGGGAGGGGCACAGATACGCAGTATTTT.

This clonotype was counted at least ten times. This chain links TRBV28 with TRBJ2-7, with 11 bases fitting TRBD2. The CDR3 extends over 18 amino acids. V lost 4 bases, J lost 0 bases, and 11 bases stayed unmatched. Germline CDR1 MDHEN, CDR2 SYDVKM. CDR3 sequence reads: CASSSKTGTSGYSYEQYF. The CDR3 DNA is TGTGCCAGCAGTTCAAAAACCGGGACTAGCGGTTACTCCTACGAGCAGTACTTC. Complete variable domain (other parts from reference TRBV28 and TRBJ2-7): DVKVTQSSRYLVKRTGEKVFLECVQDMDHENMFWYRQDPGLGLRLIYFSYDVKMKEKGDIPEGYSVSREKKERFSLILESASTNQTSMYLCASSSKTGTSGYSYEQYFGPGTRLTVT.

This clonotype was recorded many times. The V gene is TRBV5-1, the J gene TRBJ2-3; 9 positions match TRBD2. This CDR3 region has 17 residues. From germline, CDR1 is SGHRS and CDR2 YFSETQ. Losses at the gene ends were 3 bases for V and 6 bases for J; bases not matched to a gene: 14. In DNA form, the CDR3 reads TGCGCCAGCAGCTCGGACCCTCCAGCGGGGGGCGTGGATACGCAGTATTTT. Translation gives CASSSDPPAGGVDTQYF.

In its sample, this clonotype was seen a few times. This chain links TRBV20-1 with TRBJ1-1; D is uncertain. CDR1 DFQATT and CDR2 SNEGSKA come from the germline V gene (reference sequence). There are 13 residues in the CDR3. The V end was cut by 3 bases, the J end by 0 bases, with 8 bases between. CDR3 in amino acids: CSASSQMNTEAFF. The CDR3 DNA reads as TGCAGTGCTAGCTCACAGATGAACACTGAAGCTTTCTTT.

In its sample, this clonotype was seen many times. The rearrangement joins TRBV12-3 or TRBV12-4 to TRBJ1-5; 7 bases line up with TRBD1. This CDR3 has 14 amino acids. The trim removed 6 bases at V and 7 bases at J, leaving 9 bases unmatched. CDR3 DNA: TGTGCCAGCAGCCCCACAGGGGAATGGCAGCCCCAGCATTTT. As protein: CASSPTGEWQPQHF.

Ten or more counts support this clonotype. This chain connects TRBV5-1 to TRBJ2-5, with D uncertain. The CDR3 sequence is 13 residues long. Between the trimmed V and J ends, which lost 6 bases and 1 base, there was a span of 10 bases. Germline CDR1 SGHRS, CDR2 YFSETQ. The CDR3 loop is CASNEPGQETQYF. In DNA, the CDR3 is TGCGCCAGCAACGAGCCTGGCCAAGAGACCCAGTACTTC.

This clonotype was seen many times. This sequence joins TRBV5-1 and TRBJ1-1; 8 bases match TRBD1. The CDR3 length is 14 residues. The germline V gene has CDR1 SGHRS and CDR2 YFSETQ. With 7 bases clipped from V and 4 bases from J, the junction kept 9 bases outside the gene matches. CDR3 residues: CASASTGAGTEAFF. As DNA, the CDR3 is TGCGCCAGCGCGTCGACAGGGGCGGGCACTGAAGCTTTCTTT. The entire variable domain, with the rest obtained from reference TRBV5-1 and TRBJ1-1, is as follows: KAGVTQTPRYLIKTRGQQVTLSCSPISGHRSVSWYQQTPGQGLQFLFEYFSETQRNKGNFPGRFSGRQFSNSRSEMNVSTLELGDSALYLCASASTGAGTEAFFGQGTRLTVV.

This clonotype was seen just once. The chain has TRBV6-5 and TRBJ2-7; a possible D gene is TRBD1 (6 bases). The CDR3 runs 15 residues. CDR1 and CDR2 from the germline V gene are MNHEY and SVGAGI. V was cut by 4 bases and J by 3 bases, with 16 bases left in between. The chain's CDR3 is CASSLGYRANYEQYF. The DNA for the CDR3 is TGTGCCAGCAGTTTGGGGTACAGGGCAAACTACGAGCAGTACTTC.

The chain uses TRBV28 and TRBJ2-3; D possibly corresponds to TRBD1 (5 bases). V gave up 6 bases and J gave up 2 bases, with 18 bases separating them. The germline V gene encodes CDR1 MDHEN and CDR2 SYDVKM. The CDR3 contains 16 residues. CDR3 loop: CASSSLGAELTDTQYF. The DNA for the CDR3 is TGTGCCAGCAGCTCCCTTGGGGCCGAGCTCACAGATACGCAGTATTTT. The full variable domain, with the rest looked up from reference TRBV28 and TRBJ2-3, is DVKVTQSSRYLVKRTGEKVFLECVQDMDHENMFWYRQDPGLGLRLIYFSYDVKMKEKGDIPEGYSVSREKKERFSLILESASTNQTSMYLCASSSLGAELTDTQYFGPGTRLTVL.

This clonotype was seen repeatedly, ten times or more. V is TRBV18 and J is TRBJ2-3; 9 bases match TRBD2. J lost 5 bases, V lost 5 bases, and 8 bases had no gene match. CDR3 size: 15 residues. Looked up from germline, CDR1 is KGHSH and CDR2 is LQKENI. In DNA, the CDR3 is TGTGCCAGCTCATCTCTAGCGGGGTCCGTAGATACGCAGTATTTT. This codes for CASSSLAGSVDTQYF.

This chain connects TRBV7-2 to TRBJ2-7; 7 bases are a match to TRBD2. The trim removed 3 bases at V and 3 bases at J, leaving 8 bases unmatched. Germline lookup yields CDR1 SGHTA and CDR2 FQGNSA. The CDR3 covers 15 residues. This chain's CDR3 is CASSFRAGNYYEQYF. The CDR3 nucleotides are TGTGCCAGCAGCTTCCGAGCGGGAAACTACTACGAGCAGTACTTC.

This clonotype was detected ten times or more. The chain is built from TRBV28 and TRBJ2-1; the match to TRBD2 covers 12 bases. With V trimmed by 4 bases and J by 0 bases, 4 bases remained unmatched. The CDR3 covers 17 residues. Germline loops: CDR1 MDHEN, CDR2 SYDVKM. The CDR3 reads CASSSRTSGISYNEQFF. Here the CDR3 DNA reads TGTGCCAGCAGTTCCCGGACTAGCGGGATCTCCTACAATGAGCAGTTCTTC.

The chain has TRBV5-1 and TRBJ2-7, with TRBD1 matching 8 bases. This CDR3 spans 13 amino acids. Trimming at V came to 5 bases and at J to 3 bases, leaving 4 bases not matched to a gene. Germline V gene data show CDR1 as SGHRS and CDR2 as YFSETQ. The CDR3 DNA follows: TGCGCCAGCAGAAGGGACAGGAGCTACGAGCAGTACTTC. Translating gives CASRRDRSYEQYF.

Points on this clonotype: The CDR3 does not end in the conserved phenylalanine or tryptophan, so this is likely a read error. CDR3 region: CASSLGARSYGYTL. The CDR3 DNA sequence: TGCGCCAGCAGCTTGGGCGCGAGGAGCTATGGCTACACCCTC. The chain carries TRBV5-1 and TRBJ1-2; D unclear. Trimming stripped 0 bases from V and 4 bases from J, with 10 bases between. CDR3 length: 14 residues. The germline V gene has CDR1 SGHRS and CDR2 YFSETQ.